This passage covers 16 T cell receptor beta chains from one sample sequenced in a study of blood T cell repertoires in COVID-19. Assay: immunoSEQ multiplex PCR; the TCRdb copy retains only in-frame clones and omits some. The sample records about 400,000 clones, around 89% being singletons. Source material: peripheral blood. The receptors come from a woman under 40 with acute or convalescent COVID-19.

The CDR3 coding sequence is TGTGCCAGCAGTACCCCTAGGGGACAGACGTACAATGAGCAGTTCTTC. It specifies CASSTPRGQTYNEQFF. This chain connects TRBV27 to TRBJ2-1; TRBD1 agrees at 7 bases. V shed 5 bases and J 4 bases; nucleotides not matched to a gene: 11. Germline V gives CDR1 MNHEY, CDR2 SMNVEV (reference sequence). This CDR3 contains 16 residues.

V gene TRBV27 combines with J gene TRBJ2-7; possible D gene TRBD1, 6 bases. V was shortened by 4 bases and J by 5 bases, with 15 bases between the two germline ends. The CDR3 loop spans 14 amino acids. CDR1 and CDR2 (germline): MNHEY, SMNVEV (reference sequence). The CDR3 loop is CASSSTTGIDEQYF. CDR3 DNA: TGTGCCAGCAGTTCGACGACAGGAATTGACGAGCAGTACTTC.

The chain is built from TRBV9 and TRBJ1-2, with TRBD1 matching over 7 bases. Unmatched junction bases numbered 10, after V lost 4 bases and J lost 4 bases. Germline CDR1 is SGDLS and CDR2 is YYNGEE. The CDR3 is made up of 15 amino acids. The CDR3 region is CASSPQGPSGYGYTF. CDR3 nucleotide sequence: TGTGCCAGCAGCCCACAGGGGCCGTCAGGCTATGGCTACACCTTC. Full variable domain (outside the CDR3, taken from reference TRBV9 and TRBJ1-2): DSGVTQTPKHLITATGQRVTLRCSPRSGDLSVYWYQQSLDQGLQFLIQYYNGEERAKGNILERFSAQQFPDLHSELNLSSLELGDSALYFCASSPQGPSGYGYTFGSGTRLTVV.

V is TRBV19 and J is TRBJ1-6, with 8 nucleotides matching TRBD1. The CDR3 has 14 residues. After removal of 5 bases from V and 9 bases from J, the junction contained 6 bases not matched to a gene. The germline CDR1 and CDR2 sequences are LNHDA and SQIVND (reference sequence). This CDR3 reads CASSSTGEGSPLHF. CDR3 coding DNA: TGTGCCAGTAGTTCGACAGGGGAAGGTTCACCCCTCCACTTT.

As concerns this clone: Other DNA sequences within the sample encode an identical CDR3. CDR3 loop: CSASSGGSSYEQYF. The CDR3, as DNA: TGCAGTGCTAGTTCCGGGGGGTCTTCCTACGAGCAGTACTTC. The chain has TRBV20-1 and TRBJ2-7; 7 bases agree with TRBD2. CDR3 length: 14 amino acids. Germline V gives CDR1 DFQATT, CDR2 SNEGSKA (reference sequence). V shed 3 bases, J shed 1 base, and the junction held 6 bases outside the gene matches.

The rearrangement links TRBV12-3 or TRBV12-4 to TRBJ1-1; no clear D. Trimming left V 6 bases short and J 7 bases short, with 15 bases between. CDR3 length equals 13 residues. CDR3 region: CASSPMPAGEAFF. The CDR3 region has the DNA TGTGCCAGCAGCCCGATGCCTGCAGGTGAAGCTTTCTTT.

The chain uses TRBV19 and TRBJ1-2; D might be TRBD1 (5 bases). The CDR3 consists of 12 residues. Deletions cut 10 bases from V and 4 bases from J, with 13 bases between. Germline CDR1 reads LNHDA; CDR2 reads SQIVND (reference sequence). The CDR3 loop is CATEDSLYGYTF. As DNA, the CDR3 is TGTGCCACCGAAGACAGCCTCTATGGCTACACCTTC.

The gene calls are TRBV30 and TRBJ2-2, with D uncertain. Germline-derived CDR1 and CDR2 are GTSNPN and SVGIG (reference sequence). Trimming took off 4 bases at V and 2 bases at J, with 14 bases between the two ends. The CDR3 totals 15 residues. CDR3 in DNA: TGTGCCTGGAAATGGGCAGAGATAAACACCGGGGAGCTGTTTTTT. The encoded protein is CAWKWAEINTGELFF.

This rearrangement joins TRBV6-5 to TRBJ1-1, with TRBD1 matching 8 bases. CDR1 is MNHEY, CDR2 SVGAGI, per germline. The CDR3 has 13 amino acids. V shed 0 bases and J 7 bases; nucleotides not matched to a gene: 1. The CDR3 bases are TGTGCCAGCAGTTACTCACAGGGGGTTGAAGCTTTCTTT. It is translated as CASSYSQGVEAFF.

The chain has TRBV15 and TRBJ2-1; D perhaps matches TRBD1 (6 bases). This CDR3 has 13 amino acids. Trimming cost V 2 bases and J 7 bases, with 9 bases left between them. In germline, CDR1 is LNHNV, CDR2 YYDKDF (reference sequence). CDR3 sequence: CATSRFQGNEQFF. As DNA, the CDR3 is TGTGCCACCAGCAGATTTCAGGGGAATGAGCAGTTCTTC.

V is TRBV15 and J is TRBJ2-7; D is perhaps TRBD1 (6 bases). The CDR3 extends over 15 amino acids. Deletions cut 2 bases from V and 5 bases from J, with 16 bases between. Germline loops: CDR1 LNHNV, CDR2 YYDKDF (reference sequence). The CDR3 DNA reads as TGTGCCACCAGCAGATTTTCCTCTGGGGGCGACGAGCAGTACTTC. Protein: CATSRFSSGGDEQYF.

This rearrangement joins TRBV7-3 to TRBJ2-1, with a weak D call TRBD1 (5 bases). Trimming removed 2 bases from V and 9 bases from J, with 14 bases in between. CDR1 and CDR2 (germline): SGHTA, FQGTGA. The CDR3 runs to 14 residues. CDR3 sequence: CASSLRAGIGEQFF. CDR3 nucleotide sequence: TGTGCCAGCAGCTTACGGGCAGGGATCGGTGAGCAGTTCTTC.

The chain recombines TRBV27 with TRBJ1-5; D unclear. Trimming removed 6 bases from V and 6 bases from J, with 12 bases in between. The CDR3 is 13 amino acids. Germline CDR1 is MNHEY and CDR2 is SMNVEV (reference sequence). In DNA form, the CDR3 reads TGTGCCAGCAGCTCTTTGGGAGTTCAGCCCCAGCATTTT. It encodes CASSSLGVQPQHF.

This chain connects TRBV3-1 (or the pseudogene TRBV3-2) to TRBJ2-7; D is unclear. Germline assignment: CDR1 LGHDT and CDR2 YNNKEL (reference sequence). This CDR3 has 13 residues. V lost 4 bases to trimming and J lost 8 bases, with 15 bases between them. Written as DNA, the CDR3 is TGTGCCAGCAGCCCCCCCCCGTTTCACAAGCAGTACTTC. This codes for CASSPPPFHKQYF.

Worth noting for this clone: Germline is not matched at one junction end, which may reflect a read error. The chain carries TRBV6-2 or TRBV6-3 and TRBJ2-4; the D gene is possibly TRBD2 (7 bases). Germline CDR1 and CDR2: MNHEY and SVGEGT. This CDR3 has 12 amino acids. The CDR3 DNA is TGTGCCAGCAGTCCGGTGGGGGGGCGGTATCACTTC. Translated, it gives CASSPVGGRYHF.

This chain joins TRBV28 and TRBJ2-1, with 10 bases aligning to TRBD2. V trimming: 10 bases; J trimming: 5 bases; junction bases outside the gene matches: 8. In germline, CDR1 is MDHEN, CDR2 SYDVKM. This CDR3 is 14 amino acids long. The CDR3 DNA reads TGTGCCACGGAGCGGGGGGGCCGGGACAATGAGCAGTTCTTC. This encodes CATERGGRDNEQFF.